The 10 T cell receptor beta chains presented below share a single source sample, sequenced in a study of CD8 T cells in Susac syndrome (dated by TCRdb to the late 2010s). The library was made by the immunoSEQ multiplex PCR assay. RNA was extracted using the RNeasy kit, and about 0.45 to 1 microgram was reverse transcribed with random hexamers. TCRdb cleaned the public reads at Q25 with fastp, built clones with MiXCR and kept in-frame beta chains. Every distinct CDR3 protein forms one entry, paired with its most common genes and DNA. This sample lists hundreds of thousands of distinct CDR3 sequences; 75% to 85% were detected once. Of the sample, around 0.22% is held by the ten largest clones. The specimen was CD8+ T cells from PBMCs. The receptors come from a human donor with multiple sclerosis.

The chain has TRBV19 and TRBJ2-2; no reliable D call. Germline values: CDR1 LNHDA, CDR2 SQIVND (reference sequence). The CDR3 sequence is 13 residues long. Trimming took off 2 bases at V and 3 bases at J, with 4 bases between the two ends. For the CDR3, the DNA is TGTGCCAGTAGTATAATGGACACCGGGGAGCTGTTTTTT. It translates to CASSIMDTGELFF.

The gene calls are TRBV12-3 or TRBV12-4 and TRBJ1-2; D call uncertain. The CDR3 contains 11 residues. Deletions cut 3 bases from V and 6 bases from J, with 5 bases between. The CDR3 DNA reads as TGTGCCAGCAGTTTGAACGATGGCTACACCTTC. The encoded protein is CASSLNDGYTF.

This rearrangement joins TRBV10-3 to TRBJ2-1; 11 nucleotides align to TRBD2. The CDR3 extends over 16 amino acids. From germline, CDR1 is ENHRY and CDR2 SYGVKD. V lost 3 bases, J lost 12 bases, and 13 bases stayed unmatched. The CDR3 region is CAISDPNYGTSGPQFF. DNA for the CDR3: TGTGCCATCAGTGACCCCAACTACGGGACTAGCGGCCCGCAGTTCTTC.

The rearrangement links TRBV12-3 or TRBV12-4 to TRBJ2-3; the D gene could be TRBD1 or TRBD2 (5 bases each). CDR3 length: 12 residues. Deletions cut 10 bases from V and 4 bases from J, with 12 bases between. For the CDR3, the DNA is TGTGCCACTACGTGGGGACCAGATACGCAGTATTTT. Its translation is CATTWGPDTQYF.

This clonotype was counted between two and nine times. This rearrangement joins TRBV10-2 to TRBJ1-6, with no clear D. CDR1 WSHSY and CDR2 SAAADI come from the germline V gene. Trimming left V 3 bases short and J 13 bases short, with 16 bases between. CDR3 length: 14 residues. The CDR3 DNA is TGCGCCAGCAGTGATCCGGACCGCCTTGTTCCCCTCCACTTT. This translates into CASSDPDRLVPLHF.

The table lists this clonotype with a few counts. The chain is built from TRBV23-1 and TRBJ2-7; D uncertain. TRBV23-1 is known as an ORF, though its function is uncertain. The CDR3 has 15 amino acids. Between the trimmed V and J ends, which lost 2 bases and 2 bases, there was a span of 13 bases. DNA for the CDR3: TGCGCCAGCAGTCAAGCCGTAGCCGATACCTACGAGCAGTACTTC. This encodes CASSQAVADTYEQYF.

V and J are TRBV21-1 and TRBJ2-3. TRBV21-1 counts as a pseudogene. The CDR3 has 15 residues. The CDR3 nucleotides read TGTGCCAGCAGCAAAGGTCGCCCTAGCACAGATACGCAGTATTTT. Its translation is CASSKGRPSTDTQYF.

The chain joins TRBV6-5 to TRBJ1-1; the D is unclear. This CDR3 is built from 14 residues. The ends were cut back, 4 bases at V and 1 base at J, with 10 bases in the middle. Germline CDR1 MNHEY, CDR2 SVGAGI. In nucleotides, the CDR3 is TGTGCCAGCAGTTTGACCGTGAAGAACACTGAAGCTTTCTTT. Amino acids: CASSLTVKNTEAFF.

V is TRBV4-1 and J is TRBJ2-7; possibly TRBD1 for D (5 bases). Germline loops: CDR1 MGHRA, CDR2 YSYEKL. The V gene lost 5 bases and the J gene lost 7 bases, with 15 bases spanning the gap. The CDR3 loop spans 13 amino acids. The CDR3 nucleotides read TGCGCCAGCAGCTTGGGGCCTAGGTTTGAGCAGTACTTC. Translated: CASSLGPRFEQYF.

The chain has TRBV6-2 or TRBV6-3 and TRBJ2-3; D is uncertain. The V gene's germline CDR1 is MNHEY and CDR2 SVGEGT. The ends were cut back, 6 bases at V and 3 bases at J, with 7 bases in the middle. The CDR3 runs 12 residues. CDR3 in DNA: TGTGCCAGCAGAGAACTGACAGATACGCAGTATTTT. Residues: CASRELTDTQYF.